The clone carrying this T cell receptor (beta chain) was counted between two and nine times. As yet, its antigen is unknown. TCRdb re-derived calls from the RT-PCR reads in MiXCR, one entry per CDR3 protein. This sample has 500,000 to 600,000 distinct CDR3 sequences, with 14% found just once. Germline CDR1 is SGHAT and CDR2 is FQDESV (reference sequence). Between the trimmed V and J ends, which lost 3 bases and 4 bases, there was a span of 13 bases. The CDR3 totals 15 residues. This sample is part of a study of response to subunit inactivated influenza vaccine. Study-level results: Authors suggested that a seasonal influenza vaccination recruits few new T cells each time.

This clonotype was sampled from a man in his fifties or sixties who received an inactivated influenza vaccine. This rearrangement joins TRBV11-1 to TRBJ2-1, with D possibly matching TRBD2 (6 bases). The sequencing here drew on PBMCs from blood, taken approximately 12 days after vaccination. The CDR3 DNA follows: TGTGCCAGCAGCTTCGGCGGGAAACATTACAATGAGCAGTTCTTC. Translated, it gives CASSFGGKHYNEQFF.